This entry concerns a single T cell receptor beta chain. Its antigen is as yet unknown. In generating TCR beta cDNA, 5'RACE template switching with UMIs was used. TCRdb reworked the 5' RACE reads into one entry per CDR3 protein, no DNA. The repertoire table contains approximately 380,000 distinct CDR3 sequences. This record belongs to a study of T cells expressing NK-cell markers. This CDR3 is built from 16 residues. Germline lookup yields CDR1 ENHRY and CDR2 SYGVKD. Study-wide results and limits: The study found these clonotypes also leading the CD3+CD56-NKG2C+ fraction in a few donors.

The source of this sequence is a man aged 18-69 years in good health. The material sequenced was blood T cells: a sorted CD56 or NKG2C T cell subset, CD4+ or CD8+ T cells, or bulk PBMC T cells (not recorded which). The chain combines TRBV10-3 with TRBJ1-1; TCRdb proposes TRBD1, but this gene call is untestable without DNA. This chain's CDR3 is CAISESGTGRTGEAFF.